This TCR beta chain was sequenced for a study of PD-1 blockade in classical Hodgkin lymphoma. CDR3 size: 13 residues. Germline V gene data show CDR1 as SNHLY and CDR2 as FYNNEI. Trimming shortened V by 3 bases and J by 1 base, and 6 bases separated the two germline ends. Some clones are missing from TCRdb's copy, which holds only in-frame ones; the method was immunoSEQ multiplex PCR. The data show about 27,000 clones, with more than 80% seen just once and approximately 2.4% held by the top ten. Comments on this clone: The antigen is not known.

Study results and limitations: A reduction in baseline TCR diversity was reportedly seen in newly diagnosed patients relative to healthy donors.

This sample's time point: cycle 4 day 1 (C4D1), after 6 weeks of nivolumab. After autologous stem cell transplantation all patients relapsed, and prior brentuximab vedotin exposure differed between cohorts. Starting with thawed PBMCs, CD4+ T cells were purified by magnetic negative selection. The chain is built from TRBV2 and TRBJ1-1; D remains ambiguous. The clonotype originates from a human donor with classical Hodgkin lymphoma. The sequenced sample was CD4+ T cells from blood, obtained before the fourth cycle of nivolumab. CDR3 amino acids: CASSETRNTEAFF. As DNA, the CDR3 is TGTGCCAGCAGTGAGACGAGGAACACTGAAGCTTTCTTT.